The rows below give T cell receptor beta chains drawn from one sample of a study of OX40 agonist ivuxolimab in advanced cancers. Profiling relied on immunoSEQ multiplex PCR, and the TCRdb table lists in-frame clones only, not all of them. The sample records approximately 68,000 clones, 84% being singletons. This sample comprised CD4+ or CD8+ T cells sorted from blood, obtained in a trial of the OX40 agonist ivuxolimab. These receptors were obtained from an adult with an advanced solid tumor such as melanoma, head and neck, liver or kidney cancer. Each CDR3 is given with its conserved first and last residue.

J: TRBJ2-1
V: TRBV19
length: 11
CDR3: CASRNYNEQFF

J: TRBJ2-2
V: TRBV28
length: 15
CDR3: CASRGDRVGTGELFF

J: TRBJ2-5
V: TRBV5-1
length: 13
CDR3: CASGYGAGETQYF

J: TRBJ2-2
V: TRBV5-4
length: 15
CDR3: CASSLAGLNTGELFF

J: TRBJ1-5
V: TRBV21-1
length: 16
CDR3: CASSKKQGLTNQPQHF

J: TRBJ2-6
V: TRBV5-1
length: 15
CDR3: CASSLEGTGANVLTF

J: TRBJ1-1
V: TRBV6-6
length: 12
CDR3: CASSRMNTEAFF

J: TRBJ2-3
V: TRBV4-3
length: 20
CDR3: CASSQRYRASGGAGTDTQYF

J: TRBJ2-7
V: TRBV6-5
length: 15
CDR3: CASSTSVSGTDEQYF

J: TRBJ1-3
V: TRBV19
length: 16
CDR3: CASSRMATGSGNTIYF

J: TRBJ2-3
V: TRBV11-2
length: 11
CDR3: CASRLADTQYF

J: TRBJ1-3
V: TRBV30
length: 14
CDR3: CAWKGAVSGNTIYF

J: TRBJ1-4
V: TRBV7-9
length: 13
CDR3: CASSSFIGEKLFF

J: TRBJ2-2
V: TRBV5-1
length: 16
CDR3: CASSPGWTPPAGELFF

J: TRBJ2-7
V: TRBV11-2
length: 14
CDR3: CASSLDWNSYEQYF

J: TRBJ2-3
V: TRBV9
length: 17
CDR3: CASSVEGAVPSTDTQYF

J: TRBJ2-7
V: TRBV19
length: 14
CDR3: CASSIRQGMGEQYF

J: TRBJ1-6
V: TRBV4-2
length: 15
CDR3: CASSLRTDKASPLHF

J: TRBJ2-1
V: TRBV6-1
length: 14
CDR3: CASSGMGIGNEQFF

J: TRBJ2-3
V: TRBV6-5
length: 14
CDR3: CASSYRGGTDTQYF

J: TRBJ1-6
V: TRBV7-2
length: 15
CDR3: CASSGQGGYNSPLHF

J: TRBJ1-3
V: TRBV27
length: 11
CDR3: CASRPPRGGYF

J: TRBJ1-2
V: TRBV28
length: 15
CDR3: CASSSDRGGNYGYTF

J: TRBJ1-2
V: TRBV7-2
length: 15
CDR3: CASSSPGTVYSGYTF

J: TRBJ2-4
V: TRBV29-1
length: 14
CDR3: CSVVLEGRENIQYF

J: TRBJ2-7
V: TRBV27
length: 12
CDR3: CASSSNNYEQYF

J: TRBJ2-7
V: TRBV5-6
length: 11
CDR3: CASSRGGEQYF

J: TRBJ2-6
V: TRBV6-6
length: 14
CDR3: CASRDVGGANVLTF

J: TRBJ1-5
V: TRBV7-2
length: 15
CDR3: CASSWDNRSNQPQHF

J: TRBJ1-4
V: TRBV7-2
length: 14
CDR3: CASSLGLISEKLFF

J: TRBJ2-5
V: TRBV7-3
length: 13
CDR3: CASSFSGRETQYF

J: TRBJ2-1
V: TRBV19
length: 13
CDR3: CASLGGLNNEQFF

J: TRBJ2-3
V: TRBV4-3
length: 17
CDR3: CASSQDFGRASTDTQYF

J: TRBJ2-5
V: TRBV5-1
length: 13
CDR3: CASSLQAEETQYF

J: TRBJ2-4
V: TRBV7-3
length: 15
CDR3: CASSLSASPGNIQYF

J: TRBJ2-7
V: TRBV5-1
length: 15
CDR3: CASSTGTPTYYEQYF

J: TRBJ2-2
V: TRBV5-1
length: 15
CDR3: CASSFGASNTGELFF

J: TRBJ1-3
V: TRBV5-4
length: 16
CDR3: CASSSGTLSSGNTIYF

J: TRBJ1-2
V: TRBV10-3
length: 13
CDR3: CAISESLSYGYTF

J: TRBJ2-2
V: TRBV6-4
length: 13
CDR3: CASSVYRNRELFF

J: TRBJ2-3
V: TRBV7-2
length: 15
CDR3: CASSGGGRGTDTQYF

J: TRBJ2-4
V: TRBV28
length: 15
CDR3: CASRSTDLAKNIQYF

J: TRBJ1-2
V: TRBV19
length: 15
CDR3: CASSIDGQGSYGYTF

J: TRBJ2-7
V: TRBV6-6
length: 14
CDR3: CASSSAQGADEQYF

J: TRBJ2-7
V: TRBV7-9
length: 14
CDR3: CASSLLTGAGEQYF

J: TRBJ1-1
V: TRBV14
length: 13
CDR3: CASSRQENTEAFF

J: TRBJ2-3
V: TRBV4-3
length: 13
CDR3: CASSPRGTDTQYF

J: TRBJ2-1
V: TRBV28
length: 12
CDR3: CASWGGSYEQFF

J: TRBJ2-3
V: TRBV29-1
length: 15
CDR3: CSVLRDKTVTDTQYF

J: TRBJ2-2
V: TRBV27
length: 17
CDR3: CASSLSLTGVNTGELFF

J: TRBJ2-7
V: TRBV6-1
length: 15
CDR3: CASSGRAGGSDEQYF

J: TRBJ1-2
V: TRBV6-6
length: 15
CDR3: CASRTWGGEANGYTF

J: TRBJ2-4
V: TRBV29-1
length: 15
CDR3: CSVEQVAGKKNIQYF